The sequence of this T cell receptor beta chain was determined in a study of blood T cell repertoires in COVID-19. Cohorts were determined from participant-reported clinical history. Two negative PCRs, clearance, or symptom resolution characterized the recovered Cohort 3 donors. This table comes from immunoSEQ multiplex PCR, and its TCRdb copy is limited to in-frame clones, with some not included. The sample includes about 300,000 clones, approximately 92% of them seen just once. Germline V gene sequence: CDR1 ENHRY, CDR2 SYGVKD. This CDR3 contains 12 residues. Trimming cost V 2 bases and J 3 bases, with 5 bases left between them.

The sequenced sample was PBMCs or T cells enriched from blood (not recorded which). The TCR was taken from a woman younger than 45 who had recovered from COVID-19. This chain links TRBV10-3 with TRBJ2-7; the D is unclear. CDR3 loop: CAISESDYEQYF. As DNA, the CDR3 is TGTGCCATCAGTGAGAGCGACTACGAGCAGTACTTC.